The clone carrying this T cell receptor (beta chain) occurred once. Data came from immunoSEQ multiplex PCR; TCRdb stores just in-frame clones and leaves some out. The repertoire holds a few hundred thousand clones, with 90% to 95% as singletons. The data originate from a study of blood T cell repertoires in COVID-19. Germline assignment: CDR1 SEHNR and CDR2 FQNEAQ (reference sequence). V was pared by 5 bases and J by 4 bases, with 11 bases between. This CDR3 contains 14 residues. The chain carries TRBV7-9 and TRBJ1-4; D ambiguous. Sequencing was carried out using PBMCs or T cells enriched from blood (not recorded which). The source is a middle-aged woman who had been exposed to COVID-19. The CDR3 DNA sequence: TGTGCCAGCAGCACGAGGGCCAATAATGAAAAACTGTTTTTT. This translates into CASSTRANNEKLFF.